This T cell receptor beta chain was recovered during a study of T cell responses to AZD1222 COVID-19 vaccine. The CDR3 length is 14 residues. In germline, CDR1 is ENHRY, CDR2 SYGVKD. The V end lost 7 bases, the J end lost 5 bases, and 17 bases lay between the germline ends. Whole-study results and caveats: Distributed over spike, vaccine-associated CD4 TCRs predominated at 160-218 and 743-854.

Measured with immunoSEQ multiplex PCR; TCRdb has only the in-frame clones, and not every one. The sample holds 75,000 to 100,000 clones, approximately 88% seen once. Regarding this clone: Its specificity is unknown.

The receptor comes from an adult in good health. Sequenced material: peripheral blood, taken on day 0 of AZD1222 vaccination. The chain employs TRBV10-3 and TRBJ1-2; D is perhaps TRBD1 (5 bases). Here the CDR3 DNA reads TGTGCCATCACCTCGGGACCCACGGGGTATGGCTACACCTTC. Translating gives CAITSGPTGYGYTF.